This TCR beta chain was observed in a study of prognosis after radiotherapy for stage I lung cancer. Study background: All of the patients with non-small cell lung cancer, including over 5 who had refused surgery, were considered to be medically inoperable. Radiotherapy: SBRT, 3 to 5 fractions, biologically effective dose at least 100 Gy.

Whole-study findings and limits: The way patients used TRBV and TRBJ genes reportedly differed depending on whether they had metastases.

Trimming took 8 bases from V and 0 from J, leaving 17 bases between them. This CDR3 contains 15 residues. Germline V CDR1 and CDR2: MNHEY, SVGAGI. Using two-round multiplex PCR, the authors amplified TCR beta CDR3 from genomic DNA. Primers were specific to each TRBV and TRBJ gene in first-round PCR. MiXCR, applied by TCRdb to the multiplex PCR reads, yields one record per CDR3 protein. The data show more than 30,000 distinct CDR3 sequences, with around 40% seen just once and less than 20% held by the top ten. On this clonotype itself: The target antigen is unknown. A read error is likely here: a far larger clone is one base away.

The TCR originated in a donor at least 50 years old with non-small cell lung cancer. The chain couples TRBV6-5 to TRBJ2-7; the D gene is possibly TRBD2 (5 bases). The sample in question was PBMCs, obtained before or after stereotactic body radiation therapy (not recorded which). In DNA, the CDR3 is TGTGCCAGCCTCCTAAACGAGCGGAGCTCCTACGAGCAGTACTTC. Protein: CASLLNERSSYEQYF.